The rows below give T cell receptor beta chains drawn from one sample of a study of beta chain features in type 1 diabetes. The method was immunoSEQ multiplex PCR; TCRdb's version includes in-frame clones alone and lacks a portion of them. The sample includes 300,000 to 400,000 clones, approximately 10% of them seen just once. Sample: naive CD4+ T cells from blood. The receptors were gathered from a woman in her twenties or thirties in good health. Each CDR3 is given with its conserved first and last residue. D genes are given only for firm matches. The size of a clone is reported for some rows only, either as once, few or many, or as a class for expanded clones.

cdr3_aa	cdr3_nt	clone_size	v_call	j_call	d_call
CASSVGDSQETQYF	TGTGCCAGCAGCGTAGGGGACAGCCAAGAGACCCAGTACTTC	few	TRBV9	TRBJ2-5	TRBD1
CASSWAYRMVPQHF	TGTGCCAGCTCTTGGGCCTATCGAATGGTGCCCCAGCATTTT	NA	TRBV27	TRBJ1-5	NA
CASSRGQSTYNEQFF	TGTGCCAGCAGCAGAGGACAGAGTACCTACAATGAGCAGTTCTTC	NA	TRBV7-2	TRBJ2-1	NA
CASSLYGTGKRETQYF	TGTGCCAGCAGTTTATACGGGACAGGGAAACGGGAGACCCAGTACTTC	NA	TRBV27	TRBJ2-5	TRBD1
CAIYGTGMHEQYF	TGTGCCATCTACGGGACAGGTATGCACGAGCAGTACTTC	few	TRBV10-3	TRBJ2-7	TRBD1
CASSYFAGGGTGELFF	TGTGCCAGCAGTTATTTTGCGGGAGGTGGTACCGGGGAGCTGTTTTTT	few	TRBV6-6	TRBJ2-2	TRBD2
CASSQDWASGPYEQYF	TGCGCCAGCAGCCAAGATTGGGCTAGCGGGCCCTACGAGCAGTACTTC	many	TRBV4-3	TRBJ2-7	TRBD2
CASSIGDSEQYF	TGTGCCAGCAGCATAGGGGACTCTGAGCAGTACTTC	NA	TRBV21-1	TRBJ2-7	NA
CASSLSRSSYNEQFF	TGTGCCAGCAGTTTATCAAGGAGCTCCTACAATGAGCAGTTCTTC	NA	TRBV27	TRBJ2-1	NA
CASSFDRDNEQFF	TGCGCCAGCAGTTTTGACAGGGACAATGAGCAGTTCTTC	few	TRBV5-1	TRBJ2-1	TRBD1
CATKPWDSRSTDTQYF	TGTGCCACCAAGCCCTGGGACAGCCGAAGCACAGATACGCAGTATTTT	NA	TRBV19	TRBJ2-3	TRBD1
CASSYAGTGVNEQFF	TGTGCCAGCAGTTATGCAGGGACAGGGGTGAATGAGCAGTTCTTC	NA	TRBV6-5	TRBJ2-1	TRBD1
CASSSTGSLSYNEQFF	TGCGCCAGCAGCTCGACAGGTTCCCTATCCTACAATGAGCAGTTCTTC	NA	TRBV5-1	TRBJ2-1	NA
CASSGGLVREQFF	TGTGCCAGCAGCGGCGGACTAGTGAGAGAGCAGTTCTTC	few	TRBV9	TRBJ2-1	TRBD2
CASSLGWIAGVAGEQFF	TGTGCCAGCAGCTTGGGCTGGATAGCGGGAGTCGCCGGTGAGCAGTTCTTC	few	TRBV5-6	TRBJ2-1	TRBD2
CAWTRGLAGGPDTQYF	TGTGCCTGGACCAGGGGACTAGCGGGAGGACCAGATACGCAGTATTTT	few	TRBV30	TRBJ2-3	TRBD2
CASSPVRGQHSGANVLTF	TGTGCCAGCTCACCAGTGAGGGGGCAACACTCTGGGGCCAACGTCCTGACTTTC	few	TRBV18	TRBJ2-6	TRBD1
CASSLDRVRNEQYF	TGTGCCAGCAGTCTCGACAGGGTTCGGAACGAGCAGTACTTC	NA	TRBV28	TRBJ2-7	TRBD1
CASSPETGDQETQYF	TGTGCCAGCTCACCAGAGACAGGGGACCAAGAGACCCAGTACTTC	NA	TRBV18	TRBJ2-5	TRBD1
CAWKGATEAFF	TGTGCCTGGAAGGGGGCCACTGAAGCTTTCTTT	NA	TRBV30	TRBJ1-1	TRBD1
CSVARGEQETQYF	TGCAGCGTAGCCAGGGGGGAGCAAGAGACCCAGTACTTC	NA	TRBV29-1	TRBJ2-5	NA
CAWSGGWGGPLNEKLFF	TGTGCCTGGAGCGGTGGATGGGGGGGCCCTTTGAATGAAAAACTGTTTTTT	NA	TRBV30	TRBJ1-4	NA
CASSGGQGAGEQFF	TGCGCCAGCAGCGGGGGACAGGGGGCGGGTGAGCAGTTCTTC	few	TRBV5-1	TRBJ2-1	TRBD1
CASSPGRGRISEQFF	TGTGCCAGCAGCCCCGGGCGCGGGAGGATCAGTGAGCAGTTCTTC	few	TRBV7-9	TRBJ2-1	TRBD2
CASSFFGGGNQPQHF	TGTGCCAGCAGTTTCTTCGGGGGTGGCAATCAGCCCCAGCATTTT	few	TRBV27	TRBJ1-5	NA
CASSFDSPPVPQHF	TGTGCCAGCAGCTTTGACAGTCCCCCGGTCCCCCAGCATTTT	NA	TRBV7-9	TRBJ1-5	NA
CASSPGEGAVSYGYTF	TGTGCCAGCAGCCCCGGAGAGGGGGCGGTGAGCTATGGCTACACCTTC	NA	TRBV9	TRBJ1-2	TRBD1
CASSQKPKAASSTDTQYF	TGTGCCAGCAGCCAGAAGCCAAAAGCGGCCTCTAGCACAGATACGCAGTATTTT	few	TRBV4-2	TRBJ2-3	NA
CASSNPGHPVDEQFF	TGTGCCAGTAGTAACCCGGGACACCCGGTGGATGAGCAGTTCTTC	NA	TRBV19	TRBJ2-1	NA
CAWSPTGGAETQYF	TGTGCCTGGAGCCCCACGGGAGGGGCTGAGACCCAGTACTTC	NA	TRBV30	TRBJ2-5	TRBD2
CASRMTGAYNEQFF	TGTGCCAGCAGGATGACAGGGGCCTACAATGAGCAGTTCTTC	NA	TRBV6-5	TRBJ2-1	TRBD1
CASSTDKGARNSGANVLTF	TGTGCCAGCAGCACGGATAAAGGGGCGCGAAACTCTGGGGCCAACGTCCTGACTTTC	few	TRBV9	TRBJ2-6	NA
CASSVDGLAENTGELFF	TGTGCCAGCAGCGTAGACGGACTAGCGGAAAACACCGGGGAGCTGTTTTTT	NA	TRBV9	TRBJ2-2	TRBD2
CASSLAGYPEQFF	TGTGCCAGCAGCTTAGCGGGCTACCCCGAGCAGTTCTTC	NA	TRBV7-2	TRBJ2-1	NA
CASSVVAGESGELFF	TGTGCCAGCAGCGTAGTAGCGGGAGAGTCTGGGGAGCTGTTTTTT	NA	TRBV9	TRBJ2-2	TRBD2
CASSWTTSGDYNEQFF	TGTGCCAGCAGCTGGACGACTAGCGGCGACTACAATGAGCAGTTCTTC	NA	TRBV7-8	TRBJ2-1	TRBD2
CASSAQNQPQHF	TGTGCCAGCAGCGCCCAGAATCAGCCCCAGCATTTT	many	TRBV13	TRBJ1-5	NA
CASSDWVLAGGPKETQYF	TGTGCCAGCAGTGATTGGGTACTAGCGGGAGGGCCCAAAGAGACCCAGTACTTC	few	TRBV2	TRBJ2-5	TRBD2
CASSLRGTEAFF	TGCGCCAGCAGCTTAAGGGGCACTGAAGCTTTCTTT	NA	TRBV5-1	TRBJ1-1	NA
CASSLGWTSGRRQYF	TGTGCCAGCAGCTTGGGGTGGACTAGCGGCCGAAGGCAGTACTTC	few	TRBV5-6	TRBJ2-7	TRBD2
CASSVRTGNTQYF	TGTGCCAGCAGTGTAAGGACAGGGAATACGCAGTATTTT	NA	TRBV6-1	TRBJ2-3	TRBD1
CASSVGLAGGETQYF	TGTGCCAGCAGCGTAGGACTAGCGGGAGGAGAGACCCAGTACTTC	few	TRBV9	TRBJ2-5	TRBD2
CASSQERARGSEQYF	TGTGCCAGCAGCCAAGAGCGGGCTAGAGGGTCCGAGCAGTACTTC	few	TRBV4-2	TRBJ2-7	NA
CSVEVSQEGIQYF	TGCAGCGTTGAAGTTAGCCAGGAGGGCATTCAGTACTTC	many	TRBV29-1	TRBJ2-4	NA
CASSFRTARTDTQYF	TGTGCCAGCAGTTTTCGGACTGCCCGCACAGATACGCAGTATTTT	few	TRBV27	TRBJ2-3	NA
CASSIPGLAGGDEQFF	TGTGCCAGCAGCATACCGGGACTAGCGGGAGGTGATGAGCAGTTCTTC	few	TRBV5-4	TRBJ2-1	TRBD2
CASSPSPQTGELFF	TGTGCCAGCAGCCCGAGTCCGCAAACCGGGGAGCTGTTTTTT	NA	TRBV7-3	TRBJ2-2	NA
CASSYGKDTEAFF	TGTGCTAGCAGCTACGGGAAAGACACTGAAGCTTTCTTT	few	TRBV7-7	TRBJ1-1	NA
CASSLDRTSGRGNYNEQFF	TGTGCCAGCAGCTTAGACAGGACTAGCGGGAGGGGAAACTACAATGAGCAGTTCTTC	NA	TRBV7-8	TRBJ2-1	TRBD2
CAWSGTSLLDEQFF	TGTGCCTGGAGCGGGACTAGCTTACTCGATGAGCAGTTCTTC	NA	TRBV30	TRBJ2-1	TRBD2
CASSRTGGAWNEQYF	TGTGCCAGCAGCCGGACAGGGGGCGCTTGGAACGAGCAGTACTTC	NA	TRBV7-9	TRBJ2-7	TRBD1
CASRLAGGNYNEQFF	TGTGCCAGCAGATTAGCGGGAGGAAACTACAATGAGCAGTTCTTC	few	TRBV6-5	TRBJ2-1	TRBD2
CAWNEGGGVGTDTQYF	TGTGCCTGGAATGAGGGCGGGGGAGTCGGCACAGATACGCAGTATTTT	NA	TRBV30	TRBJ2-3	TRBD2